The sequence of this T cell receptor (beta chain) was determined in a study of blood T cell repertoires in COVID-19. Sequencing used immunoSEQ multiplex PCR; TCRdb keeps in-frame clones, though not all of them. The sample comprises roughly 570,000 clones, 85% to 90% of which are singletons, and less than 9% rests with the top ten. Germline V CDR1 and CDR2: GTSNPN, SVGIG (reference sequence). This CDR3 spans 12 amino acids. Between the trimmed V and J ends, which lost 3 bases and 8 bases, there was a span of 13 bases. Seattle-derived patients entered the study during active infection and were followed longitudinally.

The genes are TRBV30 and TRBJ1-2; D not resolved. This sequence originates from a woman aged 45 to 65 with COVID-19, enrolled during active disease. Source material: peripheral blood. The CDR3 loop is CAWRADHGGYTF. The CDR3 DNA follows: TGTGCCTGGAGAGCGGACCACGGGGGCTACACCTTC.